The entry that follows covers one T cell receptor beta chain sequence. The source of the sample is a study of blood T cell repertoires in COVID-19. V was pared by 2 bases and J by 2 bases, with 20 bases between. The CDR3 covers 17 residues. The germline V gene has CDR1 GTSNPN and CDR2 SVGIG (reference sequence). Sequencing was performed with immunoSEQ multiplex PCR; in TCRdb, only in-frame clones are kept and a portion is missing. The sample consists of hundreds of thousands of clones, 65% to 90% of them appearing once. The sample taken for sequencing was peripheral blood. The J gene is TRBJ2-3, the V gene TRBV30; weak D call: TRBD2 (7 bases). The receptor was isolated from a man in his fifties or sixties with COVID-19, enrolled during active disease. Here the CDR3 reads CAWSLLGGPRITDTQYF. In DNA form, the CDR3 reads TGTGCCTGGAGTCTCTTGGGGGGGCCGCGCATCACAGATACGCAGTATTTT.